Listed below are T cell receptor beta chains from one sample, sequenced in a study of T-cell reconstitution after alpha-beta-depleted transplantation in children. Using its own MiXCR run on the PCR reads, TCRdb lists one record per CDR3 protein. The sample has 500,000 to 650,000 distinct CDR3 sequences; 10% to 15% are singletons. The specimen was PBMCs, mostly from graft donor cells, collected 360 days after TCRalphabeta/CD19-depleted stem cell transplant. These receptors were collected from a male patient younger than 18 who had a stem cell transplant for acute myeloid leukemia, so the T cells may come from the graft donor. CDR3s include the opening cysteine and the closing phenylalanine or tryptophan. A D gene is named only where the DNA matches it firmly. A row's size may be missing; if present it is once, few, many or a size class.

J gene: TRBJ1-1
clone size: many
V gene: TRBV10-3
D gene: TRBD1
CDR3 protein: CAISQDREGTEAFF
CDR3 DNA: TGTGCCATCAGTCAGGACAGGGAGGGCACTGAAGCTTTCTTT

J gene: TRBJ2-1
clone size: few
V gene: TRBV28
D gene: .
CDR3 protein: CASSTLGVLDNEQFF
CDR3 DNA: TGTGCCAGCAGTACTCTAGGGGTTCTCGACAATGAGCAGTTCTTC

J gene: TRBJ2-5
clone size: few
V gene: TRBV11-1
D gene: TRBD1
CDR3 protein: CASSLTGTGGETQYF
CDR3 DNA: TGTGCCAGCAGCTTAACCGGGACAGGGGGAGAGACCCAGTACTTC

J gene: TRBJ2-3
clone size: .
V gene: TRBV20-1
D gene: .
CDR3 protein: CSARSGGDTQYF
CDR3 DNA: TGCAGTGCACGGAGTGGAGGAGATACGCAGTATTTT

J gene: TRBJ1-6
clone size: .
V gene: TRBV7-2
D gene: .
CDR3 protein: CASSLVAQGGNSPLHF
CDR3 DNA: TGTGCCAGCAGCTTAGTGGCACAGGGAGGAAATTCACCCCTCCACTTT

J gene: TRBJ2-3
clone size: many
V gene: TRBV7-2
D gene: .
CDR3 protein: CASSLDVLRTDTQYF
CDR3 DNA: TGTGCCAGCAGCTTAGATGTCCTACGCACAGATACGCAGTATTTT

J gene: TRBJ1-3
clone size: .
V gene: TRBV7-2
D gene: TRBD1
CDR3 protein: CASSLAPGQGRNTIYF
CDR3 DNA: TGTGCCAGCAGCTTAGCGCCTGGACAGGGCCGAAACACCATATATTTT

J gene: TRBJ2-3
clone size: many
V gene: TRBV7-3
D gene: .
CDR3 protein: CASSLGPAEVNTQYF
CDR3 DNA: TGTGCCAGCAGCTTGGGACCGGCCGAAGTGAATACGCAGTATTTT

J gene: TRBJ1-5
clone size: many
V gene: TRBV6-1
D gene: .
CDR3 protein: CASSPLSSNQPQHF
CDR3 DNA: TGTGCCAGCAGCCCTCTTAGTAGCAATCAGCCCCAGCATTTT

J gene: TRBJ2-7
clone size: .
V gene: TRBV2
D gene: .
CDR3 protein: CASSGPRQQYF
CDR3 DNA: TGTGCCAGCAGTGGCCCTCGCCAGCAGTACTTC

J gene: TRBJ2-1
clone size: few
V gene: TRBV20-1
D gene: TRBD2
CDR3 protein: CSARDPWGAGVLNEQFF
CDR3 DNA: TGCAGTGCTAGAGATCCATGGGGAGCGGGAGTGCTGAATGAGCAGTTCTTC

J gene: TRBJ2-7
clone size: many
V gene: TRBV7-9
D gene: TRBD1
CDR3 protein: CASSPGRQGMTLYEQYF
CDR3 DNA: TGTGCCAGCAGCCCAGGAAGACAGGGGATGACCCTCTACGAGCAGTACTTC

J gene: TRBJ2-1
clone size: few
V gene: TRBV5-1
D gene: .
CDR3 protein: CASSRRVADFSYNEQFF
CDR3 DNA: TGCGCCAGCAGCCGTCGAGTTGCGGACTTTTCCTACAATGAGCAGTTCTTC

J gene: TRBJ2-2
clone size: once
V gene: TRBV7-3
D gene: .
CDR3 protein: CASSLTLGRPSGELFF
CDR3 DNA: TGTGCCAGCAGCTTAACCTTAGGAAGGCCCTCCGGGGAGCTGTTTTTT

J gene: TRBJ2-3
clone size: .
V gene: TRBV7-3
D gene: .
CDR3 protein: CASSSQGDTQYF
CDR3 DNA: TGTGCCAGCAGCTCCCAGGGGGATACGCAGTATTTT

J gene: TRBJ2-1
clone size: few
V gene: TRBV7-9
D gene: .
CDR3 protein: CASSLAVMNEQFF
CDR3 DNA: TGTGCCAGCAGCTTAGCGGTCATGAATGAGCAGTTCTTC

J gene: TRBJ2-7
clone size: few
V gene: TRBV11-2
D gene: .
CDR3 protein: CASSQTRTAEQYF
CDR3 DNA: TGTGCCAGCAGCCAAACAAGGACCGCCGAGCAGTACTTC

J gene: TRBJ2-1
clone size: many
V gene: TRBV12-3/TRBV12-4
D gene: .
CDR3 protein: CASTLPGRQYNEQFF
CDR3 DNA: TGTGCCAGCACCCTGCCCGGGCGGCAATACAATGAGCAGTTCTTC

J gene: TRBJ2-3
clone size: many
V gene: TRBV5-1
D gene: .
CDR3 protein: CASTRLRDGTDTQYF
CDR3 DNA: TGCGCCAGCACCCGACTCCGGGACGGCACAGATACGCAGTATTTT

J gene: TRBJ1-3
clone size: few
V gene: TRBV7-9
D gene: .
CDR3 protein: CASSRGEGHSGNTIYF
CDR3 DNA: TGTGCCAGCAGCCGAGGCGAGGGCCACTCTGGAAACACCATATATTTT

J gene: TRBJ2-7
clone size: many
V gene: TRBV5-1
D gene: .
CDR3 protein: CASSFVWDYEQYF
CDR3 DNA: TGCGCCAGCAGCTTCGTCTGGGACTACGAGCAGTACTTC

J gene: TRBJ2-1
clone size: .
V gene: TRBV12-3/TRBV12-4
D gene: TRBD1
CDR3 protein: CASRPGQGNEQFF
CDR3 DNA: TGTGCCAGCAGACCCGGACAGGGCAATGAGCAGTTCTTC

J gene: TRBJ2-3
clone size: .
V gene: TRBV7-3
D gene: .
CDR3 protein: CASSSYPGRSDTQYF
CDR3 DNA: TGTGCCAGCAGCAGCTACCCGGGACGTTCGGATACGCAGTATTTT

J gene: TRBJ2-1
clone size: many
V gene: TRBV4-2
D gene: TRBD2
CDR3 protein: CASSQVRRESNNEQFF
CDR3 DNA: TGTGCCAGCAGCCAAGTCCGGCGGGAGTCAAACAATGAGCAGTTCTTC

J gene: TRBJ2-3
clone size: .
V gene: TRBV5-1
D gene: .
CDR3 protein: CASTLRGTDTQYF
CDR3 DNA: TGCGCCAGCACCCTGCGAGGGACAGATACGCAGTATTTT

J gene: TRBJ2-1
clone size: .
V gene: TRBV4-3
D gene: .
CDR3 protein: CASSHTSSSYNEQFF
CDR3 DNA: TGCGCCAGCAGCCACACTAGTAGCTCCTACAATGAGCAGTTCTTC

J gene: TRBJ1-1
clone size: many
V gene: TRBV7-2
D gene: .
CDR3 protein: CASSSSGNTEAFF
CDR3 DNA: TGTGCCAGCAGCTCCTCAGGAAACACTGAAGCTTTCTTT

J gene: TRBJ1-3
clone size: few
V gene: TRBV7-2
D gene: TRBD1
CDR3 protein: CASSLVPTGDSGNTIYF
CDR3 DNA: TGTGCCAGCAGCTTAGTCCCGACAGGGGACTCTGGAAACACCATATATTTT

J gene: TRBJ2-7
clone size: .
V gene: TRBV28
D gene: TRBD2
CDR3 protein: CASSLMQFRTRSSYEQYF
CDR3 DNA: TGTGCCAGCAGTTTAATGCAGTTTCGGACTAGGTCCTCCTACGAGCAGTACTTC

J gene: TRBJ1-1
clone size: few
V gene: TRBV12-3/TRBV12-4
D gene: .
CDR3 protein: CASSLGSPPEAFF
CDR3 DNA: TGTGCCAGCAGTTTGGGTTCCCCCCCTGAAGCTTTCTTT

J gene: TRBJ2-1
clone size: many
V gene: TRBV28
D gene: .
CDR3 protein: CASSPGDVYNEQFF
CDR3 DNA: TGTGCCAGCAGTCCGGGCGATGTTTACAATGAGCAGTTCTTC